Following are 29 T cell receptor beta chains from one sample sequenced in a study of spatial heterogeneity in lung cancer. In TCRdb, the 5' RACE reads were re-called with MiXCR into one record per CDR3 protein. The sample has about 120,000 distinct CDR3 sequences; 12% are singletons. Time point defined: blood at routine non-recurrence follow-up after resection. Extraction of whole RNA from tumor, nontumor lung or frozen PBMC preceded unsorted sequencing. Specimen: PBMCs, collected at follow-up. Receptors originate from a male donor with early-stage non-small cell lung cancer.

The rearrangement joins TRBV24-1 to TRBJ1-5, with no clear D. The length of the CDR3 is 13 residues. The germline V gene encodes CDR1 KGHDR and CDR2 SFDVKD. V was shortened by 4 bases and J by 2 bases, with 5 bases between the two germline ends. For the CDR3, the DNA is TGTGCCACCAGTGACGGTGGCAATCAGCCCCAGCATTTT. Encoded protein: CATSDGGNQPQHF.

This clonotype appeared a few times. This chain uses TRBV6-5 with TRBJ1-2, with D tentatively TRBD1 (5 bases). The CDR3 totals 14 residues. The V end was cut by 0 bases, the J end by 11 bases, with 16 bases between. Per the germline V gene, CDR1 is MNHEY and CDR2 is SVGAGI. CDR3 sequence: CASSYSGQGLRYTF. The CDR3 nucleotides are TGTGCCAGCAGTTACTCTGGCCAGGGATTGAGATACACCTTC.

The chain links TRBV6-1 to TRBJ1-2; 7 bases fit TRBD1. V lost 7 bases, J lost 5 bases, and 7 bases stayed unmatched. Germline V lookup: CDR1 MNHNS, CDR2 SASEGT. This CDR3 comprises 13 residues. The CDR3 here is CASKPPTGYGYTF. DNA of the CDR3: TGTGCCAGCAAACCTCCGACAGGGTATGGCTACACCTTC.

This clonotype was seen repeatedly, ten times or more. The rearrangement uses TRBV5-1 and TRBJ2-1; D remains unclear. The CDR3 totals 14 residues. Germline CDR1 and CDR2: SGHRS and YFSETQ. V was cut by 7 bases and J by 0 bases, with 11 bases left in between. CDR3 in amino acids: CASCDTASYNEQFF. CDR3 nucleotide sequence: TGCGCCAGCTGCGACACTGCCTCCTACAATGAGCAGTTCTTC. Looking up the rest from reference TRBV5-1 and TRBJ2-1 gives the full variable domain: KAGVTQTPRYLIKTRGQQVTLSCSPISGHRSVSWYQQTPGQGLQFLFEYFSETQRNKGNFPGRFSGRQFSNSRSEMNVSTLELGDSALYLCASCDTASYNEQFFGPGTRLTVL.

There are a few counts of this clonotype. J is TRBJ1-5 and V is TRBV15; 7 bases align to TRBD1. CDR1 LNHNV and CDR2 YYDKDF come from the germline V gene (reference sequence). Trimming took 1 base from V and 6 from J; bases not matched to a gene: 9. This CDR3 has 16 residues. Here the CDR3 DNA reads TGTGCCACCAGCAGAGCCGGGACAACAGGGGTTCAGCCCCAGCATTTT. Its translation is CATSRAGTTGVQPQHF.

This clonotype appeared many times. The chain employs TRBV7-9 and TRBJ1-1, with TRBD1 matching over 8 bases. CDR1 is SEHNR and CDR2 is FQNEAQ in the germline V gene (reference sequence). CDR3 length: 16 residues. The V gene end was trimmed by 4 bases and the J gene end by 1 base; junction bases not matched to a gene: 8. The CDR3 DNA follows: TGTGCCAGCAGCTCAGTGGGGCAGGGGGCGAACACTGAAGCTTTCTTT. Residues: CASSSVGQGANTEAFF. Together with reference TRBV7-9 and TRBJ1-1, the CDR3 gives the full variable domain: DTGVSQNPRHKITKRGQNVTFRCDPISEHNRLYWYRQTLGQGPEFLTYFQNEAQLEKSRLLSDRFSAERPKGSFSTLEIQRTEQGDSAMYLCASSSVGQGANTEAFFGQGTRLTVV.

V and J are TRBV3-1 and TRBJ1-6, with a weak D call TRBD1 (6 bases). The V and J ends lost 8 bases and 10 bases respectively, with 18 bases between them. From germline, CDR1 is LGHDT and CDR2 YNNKEL (reference sequence). This CDR3 region has 14 residues. The CDR3 nucleotides are TGTGCCAGCGGACCCGGGACACGGTACTCACCCCTCCACTTT. This encodes CASGPGTRYSPLHF.

The chain is built from TRBV18 and TRBJ1-1, with a weak D call TRBD1 (5 bases). This CDR3 has 13 amino acids. CDR1 and CDR2 (germline): KGHSH, LQKENI. V shed 3 bases and J shed 1 base, with 6 bases lying between them. The CDR3 is CASSPGQNTEAFF. In DNA, the CDR3 is TGTGCCAGCTCACCCGGACAGAACACTGAAGCTTTCTTT.

On this clonotype itself: Its ends do not fully match the called genes, so a read error is possible. This chain uses TRBV18 with TRBJ2-2, with D perhaps TRBD2 (5 bases). The CDR3 runs to 14 residues. Germline lookup yields CDR1 KGHSH and CDR2 LQKENI. CDR3 DNA: TGTGCCAGCTCACCGTCGGGGAACGCCGGGGAGCTGTTTTTT. This translates into CASSPSGNAGELFF.

Only a few counts were recorded for this clonotype. V is TRBV9 and J is TRBJ1-3; a possible D gene is TRBD1 (6 bases). The V gene lost 3 bases and the J gene lost 0 bases, with 13 bases spanning the gap. The germline V gene encodes CDR1 SGDLS and CDR2 YYNGEE. The CDR3 has 16 amino acids. The CDR3, as DNA: TGTGCCAGCAGCGCCTCCGGACAGTTCTCTGGAAACACCATATATTTT. Its translation is CASSASGQFSGNTIYF.

The CDR3 reads CASSLAESTDTQYF. The CDR3, as DNA: TGTGCCAGCAGCTTAGCGGAAAGCACAGATACGCAGTATTTT. This chain connects TRBV7-2 to TRBJ2-3; D call uncertain. CDR1 and CDR2 (germline): SGHTA, FQGNSA. This CDR3 has 14 residues. Between the trimmed V and J ends, which lost 0 bases and 0 bases, there was a span of 4 bases.

This clonotype was seen at least ten times. The J gene is TRBJ2-5, the V gene TRBV6-6; 8 bases agree with TRBD1. Unmatched junction bases numbered 9, after V lost 5 bases and J lost 4 bases. There are 15 residues in the CDR3. Germline CDR1 MNHNY, CDR2 SVGAGI (reference sequence). The DNA of the CDR3 is TGTGCCAGCAGTACCTGGACAGGGCGGCGAGAGACCCAGTACTTC. It codes for CASSTWTGRRETQYF.

This clonotype has only a few counts. This chain joins TRBV12-3 or TRBV12-4 and TRBJ2-2; TRBD1 agrees at 7 bases. V shed 6 bases and J 4 bases; nucleotides not matched to a gene: 8. The CDR3 covers 15 residues. The CDR3 nucleotides are TGTGCCAGCAGAACAGGGGCGCATTCCACCGGGGAGCTGTTTTTT. It codes for CASRTGAHSTGELFF.

The chain employs TRBV6-5 and TRBJ2-7, with 7 bases identical to TRBD2. J lost 1 base, V lost 8 bases, and 20 bases had no gene match. CDR3 size: 18 residues. Germline V gene lookup returns CDR1 MNHEY and CDR2 SVGAGI. The CDR3 DNA reads as TGTGCCAGCTACTCCCTAGCGGCCCTAGCTTATGGGTCCTACGAGCAGTACTTC. It specifies CASYSLAALAYGSYEQYF.

The chain combines TRBV12-3 or TRBV12-4 with TRBJ2-5, with D tentatively TRBD2 (5 bases). There are 13 residues in the CDR3. Trimming pared 3 bases from V and 5 bases from J, leaving 10 bases between. CDR3 nucleotide sequence: TGTGCCAGCAGTTTCTCCCCGGGGGAGACCCAGTACTTC. As protein: CASSFSPGETQYF.

There are many counts of this clonotype. The V gene is TRBV29-1, the J gene TRBJ1-1, with 8 bases lining up with TRBD1. V lost 6 bases, J lost 5 bases, and 8 bases stayed unmatched. Germline lookup yields CDR1 SQVTM and CDR2 ANQGSEA. The CDR3 sequence is 13 residues long. The CDR3 protein is CSVHQQGGTEAFF. CDR3 sequence (DNA): TGCAGCGTCCACCAACAGGGGGGAACTGAAGCTTTCTTT.

This clonotype was seen at least ten times. The J gene is TRBJ2-7, the V gene TRBV7-2; TRBD2 is a possible D gene (6 bases). The CDR3 length is 17 residues. V lost 5 bases to trimming and J lost 7 bases, with 27 bases between them. Germline CDR1 and CDR2: SGHTA and FQGNSA. CDR3 DNA sequence: TGTGCCAGCAGCCGGGACGGAGCCGCCTTTCACGCGGGGGAGCAGTACTTC. It is translated as CASSRDGAAFHAGEQYF.

This clonotype was observed a few times. V is TRBV7-2 and J is TRBJ2-1, with D possibly being TRBD2 (6 bases). CDR1 and CDR2 from the germline V gene are SGHTA and FQGNSA. This CDR3 region has 14 residues. Trimming took off 1 base at V and 7 bases at J, with 11 bases between the two ends. CDR3 DNA sequence: TGTGCCAGCAGCTTAGACTCGGGGAGGAATGAGCAGTTCTTC. Protein: CASSLDSGRNEQFF.

This clonotype was recorded many times. The chain recombines TRBV27 with TRBJ1-1; 10 nucleotides line up with TRBD1. Germline CDR1 MNHEY, CDR2 SMNVEV (reference sequence). J lost 7 bases, V lost 1 base, and 3 bases had no gene match. The CDR3 is 14 residues long. The CDR3 loop is CASSLLTGGHEAFF. The CDR3 DNA reads TGTGCCAGCAGTTTATTGACAGGGGGCCATGAAGCTTTCTTT.

This clonotype was seen many times. This chain connects TRBV10-3 to TRBJ2-2; TRBD1 is a possible D gene (6 bases). Germline V CDR1 and CDR2: ENHRY, SYGVKD. The germline V and J ends were trimmed by 7 bases and 6 bases, with 12 bases remaining between them. This CDR3 has 13 residues. CDR3 in DNA: TGTGCCATCAACACAGGGTACGCCGGGGAGCTGTTTTTT. Residues: CAINTGYAGELFF.

The rearrangement links TRBV6-2 or TRBV6-3 to TRBJ1-1; D is unclear. The CDR3 is 15 amino acids. Trimming left V 8 bases short and J 1 base short, with 17 bases between. Germline values: CDR1 MNHEY, CDR2 SVGEGT. DNA for the CDR3: TGTGCCAGCGAATCTTTCCGCTCAAGGAACACTGAAGCTTTCTTT. Its translation is CASESFRSRNTEAFF.

This clonotype was counted between two and nine times. In DNA, the CDR3 is TGTGCCAGTAACCGAGGGGGGATCACCTATGGCTACACCTTC. Translated: CASNRGGITYGYTF. The rearrangement links TRBV19 to TRBJ1-2; weak D call: TRBD1 (6 bases). Deletions cut 7 bases from V and 4 bases from J, with 16 bases between. Germline CDR1 and CDR2: LNHDA and SQIVND (reference sequence). This CDR3 is 14 amino acids long.

This clonotype was counted ten times or more. The J gene is TRBJ2-1, the V gene TRBV9; 7 positions agree with TRBD2. V shed 0 bases, J shed 3 bases, and the junction held 3 bases outside the gene matches. Germline values: CDR1 SGDLS, CDR2 YYNGEE. This CDR3 comprises 15 residues. CDR3 in DNA: TGTGCCAGCAGCGTAGAAGGCGGGGGCTACAATGAGCAGTTCTTC. It encodes CASSVEGGGYNEQFF.

This clonotype was picked up a small number of times. This chain joins TRBV4-1 and TRBJ2-5; D assignment may be TRBD1 or TRBD2 (6 bases each). V was shortened by 5 bases and J by 2 bases, with 12 bases between the two germline ends. The germline V gene encodes CDR1 MGHRA and CDR2 YSYEKL. This CDR3 region has 14 residues. The CDR3 region has the DNA TGCGCCAGCAGCGCCCGGGGGCTTCAAGAGACCCAGTACTTC. Protein sequence: CASSARGLQETQYF.

In its sample, this clonotype was seen a few times. The V and J genes are TRBV6-5 and TRBJ1-1, with TRBD1 as a possible D gene (5 bases). Germline assignment: CDR1 MNHEY and CDR2 SVGAGI. Trimming cost V 7 bases and J 0 bases, with 15 bases left between them. This CDR3 is 15 amino acids long. The CDR3 loop reads CASTPPGRMNTEAFF. CDR3 nucleotides: TGTGCCAGCACCCCCCCGGGGCGCATGAACACTGAAGCTTTCTTT.

This clonotype was counted many times. CDR3: CASEQGLYGYTF. CDR3 sequence (DNA): TGTGCCAGCGAACAGGGACTCTATGGCTACACCTTC. The chain couples TRBV28 to TRBJ1-2, with D tentatively TRBD1 (6 bases). The V gene lost 8 bases and the J gene lost 4 bases, with 11 bases spanning the gap. There are 12 residues in the CDR3. CDR1 and CDR2 (germline): MDHEN, SYDVKM.

There are many counts of this clonotype. The chain employs TRBV27 and TRBJ1-2, with TRBD1 identical over 7 bases. This CDR3 spans 13 amino acids. In germline, CDR1 is MNHEY, CDR2 SMNVEV (reference sequence). V was pared by 2 bases and J by 4 bases, with 1 base of the junction left unmatched. In DNA, the CDR3 is TGTGCCAGCAGTTTAGACAGGGTCTATGGCTACACCTTC. Translation: CASSLDRVYGYTF.

This clonotype was detected only a few times. The chain links TRBV10-3 to TRBJ2-7; D may be TRBD1 (7 bases). In germline, CDR1 is ENHRY, CDR2 SYGVKD. V was cut by 3 bases and J by 1 base, with 28 bases left in between. The CDR3 is made up of 20 amino acids. The CDR3 protein is CAISDWAGTARGAGSYEQYF. The DNA of the CDR3 is TGTGCCATCAGTGACTGGGCCGGGACAGCCAGGGGGGCCGGATCCTACGAGCAGTACTTC.

About this clonotype itself: A much larger clonotype is one base distant, so this may be a read error. The chain couples TRBV30 to TRBJ1-1; weak D call: TRBD1 (6 bases). Germline V gene lookup returns CDR1 GTSNPN and CDR2 SVGIG (reference sequence). CDR3 size: 12 residues. The CDR3 DNA reads TGTGTCTGGGAGGGGGGTCGGACTGAAGCTTTCTTT. Protein product: CVWEGGRTEAFF.